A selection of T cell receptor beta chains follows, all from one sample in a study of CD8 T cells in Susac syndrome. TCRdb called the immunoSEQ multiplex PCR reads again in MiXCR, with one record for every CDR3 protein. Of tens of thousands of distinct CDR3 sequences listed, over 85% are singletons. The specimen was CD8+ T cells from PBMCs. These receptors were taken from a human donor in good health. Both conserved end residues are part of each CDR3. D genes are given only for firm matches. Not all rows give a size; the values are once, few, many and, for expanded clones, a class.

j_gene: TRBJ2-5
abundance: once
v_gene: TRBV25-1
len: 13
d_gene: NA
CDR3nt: TGTGCCACCTCGCCCCCCGAACGGGAGACCCAGTACTTC
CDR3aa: CATSPPERETQYF

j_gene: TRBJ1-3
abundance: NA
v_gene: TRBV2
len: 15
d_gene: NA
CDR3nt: TGTGCCAGCACGGGCGGGGATCGTTCTGGAAACACCATATATTTT
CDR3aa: CASTGGDRSGNTIYF

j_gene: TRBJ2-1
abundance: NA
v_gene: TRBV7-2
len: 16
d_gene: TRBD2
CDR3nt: TGTGCCAGCAGCTTCGCCTCTAGCGGTTTTTACAATGAGCAGTTCTTC
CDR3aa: CASSFASSGFYNEQFF

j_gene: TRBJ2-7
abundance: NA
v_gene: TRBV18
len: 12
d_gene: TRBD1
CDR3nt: TGTGCCAGCTCATCAGGGGGCGACGAGCAGTACTTC
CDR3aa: CASSSGGDEQYF

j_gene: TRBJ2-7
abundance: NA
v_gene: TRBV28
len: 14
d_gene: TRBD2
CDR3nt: TGTGCCACCTCCCTGGGGGGGAGTTCAGGGGAGCAGTACTTC
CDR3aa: CATSLGGSSGEQYF

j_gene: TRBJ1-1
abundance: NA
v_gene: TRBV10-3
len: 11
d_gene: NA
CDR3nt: TGTGCCATCAGTGAGGCCACTGAAGCTTTCTTT
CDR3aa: CAISEATEAFF

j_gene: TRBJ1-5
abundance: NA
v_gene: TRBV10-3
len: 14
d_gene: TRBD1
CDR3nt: TGTGCCACGGGGACAGTGAATAGCAATCAGCCCCAGCATTTT
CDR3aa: CATGTVNSNQPQHF

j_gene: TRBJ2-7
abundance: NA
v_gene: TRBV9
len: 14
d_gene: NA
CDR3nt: TGTGCCAGCAGCGTAGAGGGACGTTCCCCTGAGCAGTACTTC
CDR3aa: CASSVEGRSPEQYF

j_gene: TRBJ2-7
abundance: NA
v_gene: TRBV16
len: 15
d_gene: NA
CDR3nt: TGTGCCAGCAGCCAATATCCGGACAGCTCCTACGAGCAGTACTTC
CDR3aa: CASSQYPDSSYEQYF

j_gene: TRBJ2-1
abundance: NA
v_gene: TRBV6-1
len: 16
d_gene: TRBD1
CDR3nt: TGTGCCAGCAGTCCACTGTACCAGGGGGTTTACAATGAGCAGTTCTTC
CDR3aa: CASSPLYQGVYNEQFF

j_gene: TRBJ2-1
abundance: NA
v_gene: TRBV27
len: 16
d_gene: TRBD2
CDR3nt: TGTGCCAGCAGTCCTCCGGGGGGGGCAGGTGACAATGAGCAGTTCTTC
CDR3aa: CASSPPGGAGDNEQFF

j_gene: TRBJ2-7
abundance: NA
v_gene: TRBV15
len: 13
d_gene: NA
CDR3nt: TGTGCCACCAGCCCCTGGGGAGTTGGCGAGCAGTACTTC
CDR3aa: CATSPWGVGEQYF

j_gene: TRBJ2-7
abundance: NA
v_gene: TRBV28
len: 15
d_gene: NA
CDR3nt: TGTGCCAGCAGTTTAGAAGCCACTGACTCCTACGAGCAGTACTTC
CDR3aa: CASSLEATDSYEQYF

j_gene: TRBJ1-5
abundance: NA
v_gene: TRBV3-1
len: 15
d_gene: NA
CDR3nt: TGTGCCAGCAGCCCTGGGCCTCGAGGGGATCAGCCCCAGCATTTT
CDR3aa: CASSPGPRGDQPQHF

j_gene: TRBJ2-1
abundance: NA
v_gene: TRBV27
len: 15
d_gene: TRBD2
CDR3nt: TGTGCCAGCAGCCTGACTAGCGGGTACTACAATGAGCAGTTCTTC
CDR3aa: CASSLTSGYYNEQFF

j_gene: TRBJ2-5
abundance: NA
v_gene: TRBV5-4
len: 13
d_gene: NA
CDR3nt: TGTGCCAGCAGCTTCGTGGGGGCGGAGACCCAGTACTTC
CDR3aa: CASSFVGAETQYF

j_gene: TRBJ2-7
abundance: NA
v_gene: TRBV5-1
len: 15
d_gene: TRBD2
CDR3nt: TGCGCCAGCAGCTGGACTAGCGGGAGTACCTACGAGCAGTACTTC
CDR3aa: CASSWTSGSTYEQYF

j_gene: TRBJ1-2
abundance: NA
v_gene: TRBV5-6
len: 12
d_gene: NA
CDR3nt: TGTGCCAGCAGCAGGCCCGGCGGTGGCTACACCTTC
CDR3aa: CASSRPGGGYTF

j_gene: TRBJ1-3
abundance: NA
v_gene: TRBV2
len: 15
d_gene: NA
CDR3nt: TGTGCCAGCAGTGCAGACCCAGGGACTGGAAACACCATATATTTT
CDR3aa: CASSADPGTGNTIYF

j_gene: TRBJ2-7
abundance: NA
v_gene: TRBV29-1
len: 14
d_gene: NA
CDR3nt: TGCAGCGTCTACCCACTAGGGGAGACCGACGAGCAGTACTTC
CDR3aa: CSVYPLGETDEQYF

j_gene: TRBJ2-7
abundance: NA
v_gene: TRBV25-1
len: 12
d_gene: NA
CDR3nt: TGTGCCAGCAGTGGGGTTTCCTACGAGCAGTACTTC
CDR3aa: CASSGVSYEQYF

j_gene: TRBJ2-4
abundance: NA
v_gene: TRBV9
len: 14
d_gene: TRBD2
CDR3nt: TGTGCCAGCAGCGGACGGGAGGGCCAAAACATTCAGTACTTC
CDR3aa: CASSGREGQNIQYF

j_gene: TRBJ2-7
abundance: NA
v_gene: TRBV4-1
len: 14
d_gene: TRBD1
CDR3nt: TGCGCCAGCAGCCCCTTGAGGGGGCCAGACGAGCAGTACTTC
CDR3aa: CASSPLRGPDEQYF

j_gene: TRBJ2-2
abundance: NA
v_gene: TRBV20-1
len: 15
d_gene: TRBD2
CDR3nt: TGCAGTGCTAGAGCCCCTAGCGGGAGTGGCGGGGAGCTGTTTTTT
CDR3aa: CSARAPSGSGGELFF

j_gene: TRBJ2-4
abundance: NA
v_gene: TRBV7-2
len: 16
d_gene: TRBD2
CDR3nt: TGTGCCAGCAGCCCTGGACTAGCGGGAGTGGGAAACATTCAGTACTTC
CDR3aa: CASSPGLAGVGNIQYF

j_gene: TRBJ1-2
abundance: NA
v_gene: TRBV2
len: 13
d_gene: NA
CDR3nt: TGTGCCAGCAGTGAGTGGACCTATTATGGCTACACCTTC
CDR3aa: CASSEWTYYGYTF

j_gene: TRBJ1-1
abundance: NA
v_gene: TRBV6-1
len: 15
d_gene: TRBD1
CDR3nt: TGTGCCAGCAGTGATTCCGCAGGGGGTAACACTGAAGCTTTCTTT
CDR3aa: CASSDSAGGNTEAFF

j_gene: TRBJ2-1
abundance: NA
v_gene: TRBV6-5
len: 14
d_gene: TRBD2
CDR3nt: TGTGCCAGCAGGGCTAGCGGGAGTTCGGATGAGCAGTTCTTC
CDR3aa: CASRASGSSDEQFF

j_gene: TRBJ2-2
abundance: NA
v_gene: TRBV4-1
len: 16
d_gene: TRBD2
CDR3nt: TGCGCCAGCAGCCAAGATGTGGGACTAGCCCCCGGGGAGCTGTTTTTT
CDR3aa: CASSQDVGLAPGELFF

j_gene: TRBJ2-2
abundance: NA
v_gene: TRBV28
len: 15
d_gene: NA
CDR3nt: TGTGCCAGCAGACCTCCGGGACGGGTAACCGGGGAGCTGTTTTTT
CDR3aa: CASRPPGRVTGELFF

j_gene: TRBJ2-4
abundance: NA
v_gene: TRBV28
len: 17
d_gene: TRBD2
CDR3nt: TGTGCCAGCAGTTTACCTAACGCTGGGACTAGCAAAAACATTCAGTACTTC
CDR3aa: CASSLPNAGTSKNIQYF